This paragraph covers one T cell receptor (beta chain) sequence. The data stem from a study of shared clonotypes between healthy human individuals. Whole-study context: The cohort comprised a couple of women and a few men. Their ages spanned 18 to 49 years.

This CDR3 is built from 15 residues. V gave up 6 bases and J gave up 2 bases; unmatched junction bases: 9. Germline CDR1 MDHEN, CDR2 SYDVKM. Assay execution took place at the deep level. Sequencing was performed with immunoSEQ multiplex PCR; in TCRdb, only in-frame clones are kept and a portion is missing. This table has approximately 510,000 clones, roughly 78% appearing once. This chain uses TRBV28 with TRBJ2-5, with 7 positions matching TRBD2. Sequencing was done on a sample of PBMCs. The clonotype originates from a woman in her forties in good health. Some clones in this sample may be carry-over from other donors' samples. CDR3 in amino acids: CASSGAPAGQETQYF. CDR3 DNA: TGTGCCAGCAGCGGGGCGCCAGCGGGACAAGAGACCCAGTACTTC.